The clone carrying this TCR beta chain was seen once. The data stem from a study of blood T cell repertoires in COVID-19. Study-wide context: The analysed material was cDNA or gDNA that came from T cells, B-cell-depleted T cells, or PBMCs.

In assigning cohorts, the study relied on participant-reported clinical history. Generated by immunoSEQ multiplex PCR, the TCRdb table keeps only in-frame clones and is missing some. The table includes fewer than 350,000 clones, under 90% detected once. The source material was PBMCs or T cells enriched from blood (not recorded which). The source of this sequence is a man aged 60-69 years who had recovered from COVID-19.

CDR3 protein: CASRQGLADTQYF. Here the CDR3 DNA reads TGCGCCAGCCGACAGGGCCTGGCAGATACGCAGTATTTT. The gene calls are TRBV10-1 and TRBJ2-3, with TRBD1 matching over 7 bases. CDR1 and CDR2 from the germline V gene are WNHNN and SYGVQD (reference sequence). This CDR3 contains 13 residues. Trimming at V came to 8 bases and at J to 4 bases, leaving 6 bases not matched to a gene.